Following are 5 T cell receptor beta chains from one sample sequenced in a study of T-cell memory formation after mild COVID-19 (dated by TCRdb to the early 2020s). Library creation used 5' RACE. The instrument was an Illumina NovaSeq 6000. The public reads were reprocessed in TCRdb via fastp at Q25 and MiXCR, keeping in-frame beta chains. Each record represents a unique CDR3 protein, reported with the most common genes and DNA among its rows. This sample holds roughly 80,000 distinct CDR3 sequences; approximately 13% were observed only once. The top ten clonotypes cover about 33% of the sample. What was sequenced was PBMCs or a T cell subset sorted from them (not recorded which). These receptors were taken from an adult woman who had mild COVID-19 (a few samples of this study predate the infection). The sample titles of this study are shuffled in the database, so cell type and time point are left out; the donor was told from shared clones.

The rearrangement uses TRBV20-1 and TRBJ2-4; 8 positions agree with TRBD1. Trimming cost V 2 bases and J 2 bases; bases outside gene matches: 23. Germline loops: CDR1 DFQATT, CDR2 SNEGSKA (reference sequence). The CDR3 has 21 residues. The CDR3 DNA follows: TGCAGTGCTAGAAAATACCTCCCGGGACAGGAAGACGTACGACCCAAAAACATTCAGTACTTC. The encoded protein is CSARKYLPGQEDVRPKNIQYF.

This clonotype has only a few counts. This sequence joins TRBV29-1 and TRBJ2-1; D gene ambiguous. Germline CDR1 reads SQVTM; CDR2 reads ANQGSEA. Trimming cost V 4 bases and J 3 bases, with 10 bases left between them. CDR3 size: 13 residues. CDR3 coding DNA: TGCAGCGTTGCTCTAGTGGGCTACAATGAGCAGTTCTTC. Protein: CSVALVGYNEQFF.

The gene calls are TRBV19 and TRBJ2-1, with D perhaps TRBD1 (5 bases). Trimming removed 3 bases from V and 8 bases from J, with 17 bases in between. CDR1 is LNHDA and CDR2 is SQIVND in the germline V gene (reference sequence). CDR3 length: 15 amino acids. The CDR3 spells CASSIGQGYRDEQFF. CDR3 bases: TGTGCCAGTAGTATCGGGCAGGGATATCGCGATGAGCAGTTCTTC.

This clonotype was observed a few times. The junction does not match germline at one end; this may be a read error. The chain employs TRBV29-1 and TRBJ2-1; a possible D gene is TRBD2 (5 bases). Germline V gives CDR1 SQVTM, CDR2 ANQGSEA. The CDR3 sequence is 14 residues long. Here the CDR3 reads CSVVPAVSFNEQFF. The DNA of the CDR3 is TGCAGCGTTGTTCCAGCGGTCTCCTTCAATGAGCAGTTCTTC.

V is TRBV2 and J is TRBJ1-1; D not resolved. V dropped 0 bases and J dropped 4 bases, with 6 bases sitting between them. In germline, CDR1 is SNHLY, CDR2 FYNNEI. The CDR3 has 13 residues. The CDR3 nucleotides are TGTGCCAGCAGTGAAGCGGCCAGCACTGAAGCTTTCTTT. Protein product: CASSEAASTEAFF.